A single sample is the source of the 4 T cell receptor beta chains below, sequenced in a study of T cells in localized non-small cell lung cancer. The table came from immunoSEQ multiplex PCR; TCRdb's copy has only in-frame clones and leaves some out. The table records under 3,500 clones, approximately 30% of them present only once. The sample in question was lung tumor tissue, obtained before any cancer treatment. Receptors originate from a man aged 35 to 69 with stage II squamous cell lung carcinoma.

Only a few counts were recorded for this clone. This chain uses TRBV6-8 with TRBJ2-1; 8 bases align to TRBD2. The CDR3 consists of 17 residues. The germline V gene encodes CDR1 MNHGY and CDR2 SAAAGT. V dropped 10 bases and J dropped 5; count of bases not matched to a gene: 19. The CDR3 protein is CAIKNSWGGRFDNEQFF. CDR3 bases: TGTGCCATCAAGAATAGTTGGGGCGGGAGGTTCGACAATGAGCAGTTCTTC.

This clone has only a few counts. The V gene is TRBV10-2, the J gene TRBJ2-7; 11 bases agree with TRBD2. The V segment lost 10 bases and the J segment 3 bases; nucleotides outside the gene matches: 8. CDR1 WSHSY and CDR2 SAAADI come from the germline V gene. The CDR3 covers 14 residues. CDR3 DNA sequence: TGCGCCACCCAATCCGGGACTAGCGGCTACGAGCAGTACTTC. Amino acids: CATQSGTSGYEQYF.

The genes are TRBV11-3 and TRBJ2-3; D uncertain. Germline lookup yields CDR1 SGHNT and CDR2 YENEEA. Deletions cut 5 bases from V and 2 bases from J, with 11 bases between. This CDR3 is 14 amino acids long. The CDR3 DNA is TGTGCCAGCAGCCCGAAGGGCCTCACAGATACGCAGTATTTT. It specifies CASSPKGLTDTQYF.

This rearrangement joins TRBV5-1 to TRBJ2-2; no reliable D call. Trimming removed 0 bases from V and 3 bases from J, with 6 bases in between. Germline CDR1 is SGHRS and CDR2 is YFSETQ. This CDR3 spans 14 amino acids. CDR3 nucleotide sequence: TGCGCCAGCAGCTTGGTTTCCCACACCGGGGAGCTGTTTTTT. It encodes CASSLVSHTGELFF.